This record looks at one T cell receptor (beta chain) sequence and its context. No antigen is known for it. TCRdb's table, derived via immunoSEQ multiplex PCR, lists solely in-frame clones and lacks some. The sample contains fewer than 85,000 clones, roughly nine tenths of which appear only once. The data were obtained in a study of T cell responses to AZD1222 COVID-19 vaccine. Germline V CDR1 and CDR2: MNHNS, SASEGT. V dropped 1 base and J dropped 6 bases, with 15 bases sitting between them. The CDR3 runs 15 residues. Overall study results and limits: CD4 TCRs associated with vaccination spanned spike, dominating at 160-218 and 743-854.

The clonotype comes from an adult in good health. Here the sequenced sample was peripheral blood, taken on day 0 of MenACWY control vaccination. This chain links TRBV6-1 with TRBJ1-1; D remains unclear. The DNA of the CDR3 is TGTGCCAGCAGTGAAGATCGGTGGGAGGTTTCTGAAGCTTTCTTT. Translating gives CASSEDRWEVSEAFF.